These 11 T cell receptor beta chains were all obtained from the same sample, sequenced in a study of brain T cells in children with intractable seizures. Method: immunoSEQ multiplex PCR; TCRdb's copy keeps in-frame clones and lacks some. The table includes roughly 80,000 clones, approximately 89% detected once. Sequencing used peripheral blood, obtained at surgery. The receptor set was obtained from a girl under 10 years old with Rasmussen encephalitis and intractable seizures.

The chain uses TRBV5-1 and TRBJ1-1; 10 bases map to TRBD1. This CDR3 is 16 amino acids long. V trimming: 0 bases; J trimming: 0 bases; junction bases outside the gene matches: 2. Looked up from germline, CDR1 is SGHRS and CDR2 is YFSETQ. CDR3 sequence reads: CASSLGDRGLNTEAFF. CDR3 bases: TGCGCCAGCAGCTTGGGGGACAGGGGCCTGAACACTGAAGCTTTCTTT.

The chain uses TRBV14 and TRBJ1-6; D possibly corresponds to TRBD1 (6 bases). Germline CDR1 is SGHDN and CDR2 is FVKESK. The V end was cut by 4 bases, the J end by 8 bases, with 12 bases between. The CDR3 extends over 14 amino acids. The CDR3 DNA reads TGTGCCAGCAGCCTACAGGGACGACATTCACCCCTCCACTTT. Encoded protein: CASSLQGRHSPLHF.

The gene calls are TRBV7-6 and TRBJ2-5, with 7 nucleotides matching TRBD2. The CDR3 runs 12 residues. J gave up 7 bases and V 2 bases, and 1 base lay outside the gene matches. Germline CDR1 reads SGHVS; CDR2 reads FNYEAQ. The CDR3 spells CASSLSGGTQYF. The CDR3 DNA sequence: TGTGCCAGCAGCTTATCGGGGGGGACCCAGTACTTC.

The CDR3 spells CASSQGNEQYF. The CDR3 bases are TGTGCCAGCAGCCAAGGAAACGAGCAGTACTTC. The chain is built from TRBV3-1 (or the pseudogene TRBV3-2) and TRBJ2-7, with D unclear. Germline CDR1 is LGHDT and CDR2 is YNNKEL (reference sequence). Trimming removed 1 base at V and 5 bases at J, with 3 bases between. The CDR3 totals 11 residues.

This chain links TRBV12-3 or TRBV12-4 with TRBJ2-1; no definite D call. V shed 1 base and J shed 10 bases, with 8 bases lying between them. CDR3 length equals 12 residues. In DNA form, the CDR3 reads TGTGCCAGCAGTTTAGAGGCCGCGGAGCAGTTCTTC. It yields the protein CASSLEAAEQFF.

The chain's CDR3 is CASSYSSRGRLYNEQFF. The CDR3 DNA reads TGTGCCAGCAGCTATTCGTCGAGGGGTCGACTCTACAATGAGCAGTTCTTC. V gene TRBV13 combines with J gene TRBJ2-1; D might be TRBD1 or TRBD2, each matching 5 bases. V was clipped by 4 bases and J by 3 bases, with 19 bases between them. The CDR3 runs to 17 residues. Germline V lookup: CDR1 PRHDT, CDR2 FYEKMQ (reference sequence).

V usage is TRBV7-9 and J usage is TRBJ1-1, with D possibly being TRBD1 (6 bases). The length of the CDR3 is 16 residues. Germline V gene sequence: CDR1 SEHNR, CDR2 FQNEAQ (reference sequence). Trimming cost V 7 bases and J 0 bases, with 18 bases left between them. The CDR3 loop is CASTIPRGQMNTEAFF. CDR3 DNA sequence: TGTGCCAGCACCATCCCCCGTGGACAGATGAACACTGAAGCTTTCTTT.

This clone has more than one count but fewer than ten. This chain uses TRBV10-3 with TRBJ1-2; D remains unclear. The CDR3 consists of 13 residues. With 4 bases removed from V and 2 bases from J, the gap between germline ends came to 8 bases. Germline V gene data show CDR1 as ENHRY and CDR2 as SYGVKD. The CDR3 DNA reads TGTGCCATCAGTGTAGAGCCGAACTATGGCTACACCTTC. It encodes CAISVEPNYGYTF.

A few counts support this clone. The V call is TRBV21-1, the J call TRBJ2-7; the DNA was not used to check the table's D call, TRBD2. TRBV21-1 represents a pseudogene. The CDR3 is made up of 15 amino acids. CDR3 nucleotides: TGTGCCAGCAGCAAAGTAGGCGGGTCCCTATACGAGCAGTACTTC. Translation gives CASSKVGGSLYEQYF.

The CDR3 nucleotides are TGTGCCAGCAGTCACGCCATGATTGGGGAGACCCAGTACTTC. Translation: CASSHAMIGETQYF. V is TRBV6-5 and J is TRBJ2-5; D not resolved. The CDR3 runs to 14 residues. Germline values: CDR1 MNHEY, CDR2 SVGAGI. Trimming cost V 5 bases and J 5 bases, with 15 bases left between them.

The V gene is TRBV7-2, the J gene TRBJ1-3; D gene ambiguous. Germline lookup yields CDR1 SGHTA and CDR2 FQGNSA. V was trimmed by 0 bases and J by 0 bases, leaving 9 bases between them. The CDR3 runs to 16 residues. This CDR3 reads CASSLALGLSGNTIYF. The CDR3 nucleotides are TGTGCCAGCAGCTTAGCTTTAGGCCTCTCTGGAAACACCATATATTTT.